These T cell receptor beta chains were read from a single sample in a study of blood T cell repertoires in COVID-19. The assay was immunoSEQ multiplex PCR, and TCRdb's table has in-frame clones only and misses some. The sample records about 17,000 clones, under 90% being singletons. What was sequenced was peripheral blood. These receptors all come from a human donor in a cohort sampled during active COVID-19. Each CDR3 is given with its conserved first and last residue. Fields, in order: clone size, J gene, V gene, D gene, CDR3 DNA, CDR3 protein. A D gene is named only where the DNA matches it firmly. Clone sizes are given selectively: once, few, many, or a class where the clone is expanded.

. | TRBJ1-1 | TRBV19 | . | TGTGCCAGTAGTATAGCGGGGGTGGGAAGCACTGAAGCTTTCTTT | CASSIAGVGSTEAFF
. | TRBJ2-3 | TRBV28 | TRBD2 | TGTGCCAGCAGTCCACCCTCCAGACTAGCGGGAGCGGCAGATACGCAGTATTTT | CASSPPSRLAGAADTQYF
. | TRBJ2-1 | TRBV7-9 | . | TGTGCCAGCCGCTTAGGTTCGACTGGTCAGTTCTTC | CASRLGSTGQFF
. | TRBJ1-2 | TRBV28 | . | TGTGCCAGCAGCGGTGCTGGCTACACCTTC | CASSGAGYTF
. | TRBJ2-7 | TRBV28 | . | TGTGCCAGCAGCCTCGGACAGGGAGGGTCCTACGAGCAGTACTTC | CASSLGQGGSYEQYF
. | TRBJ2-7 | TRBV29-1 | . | TGCAGCGTTGCGTGGACTTACGAGCAGTACTTC | CSVAWTYEQYF
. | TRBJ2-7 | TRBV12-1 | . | TGTGCCAGCGTCTCAAAGGGGCCAGACAGGACCCACGAGCAGTACTTC | CASVSKGPDRTHEQYF
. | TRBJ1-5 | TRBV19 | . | TGTGCCAGTAGTGCCCAGGGGACTAGCAATCAGCCCCAGCATTTT | CASSAQGTSNQPQHF
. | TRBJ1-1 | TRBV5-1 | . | TGCGCCAGCAGCTTGACAGGGAACACTGAAGCTTTCTTT | CASSLTGNTEAFF
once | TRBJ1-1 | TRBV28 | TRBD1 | TGTGCCAGCACCCCAGGACAGGGGCTTTGGGCTTTCTTT | CASTPGQGLWAFF
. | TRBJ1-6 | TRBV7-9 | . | TGTGCCAGCAGCTCCTCTCGGACAGCTTCACCCCTCCACTTT | CASSSSRTASPLHF
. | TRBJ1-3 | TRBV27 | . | TGTGCCAGCAGTTCACAGGGCTCTGGAAACACCATATATTTT | CASSSQGSGNTIYF
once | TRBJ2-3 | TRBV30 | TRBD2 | TGTGCCTGGAGTGACAAGACTAGCGACTTTACAGATACGCAGTATTTT | CAWSDKTSDFTDTQYF
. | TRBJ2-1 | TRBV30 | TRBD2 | TGTGCCTGGAACCCTAGGGGCGGGGGCTCCTACAATGAGCAGTTCTTC | CAWNPRGGGSYNEQFF
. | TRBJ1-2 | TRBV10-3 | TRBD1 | TGTGCCATCAGTGAGCGGGGACAGGGCAATAACTATGGCTACACCTTC | CAISERGQGNNYGYTF
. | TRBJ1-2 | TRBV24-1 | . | TGTGCCACCAGTGATTCTAGGCTCGGTTACCACACCTTC | CATSDSRLGYHTF
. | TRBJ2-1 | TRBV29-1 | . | TGCAGCGTTGAAGATTCCGGTGCCTACCACAATGAGCAGTTCTTC | CSVEDSGAYHNEQFF
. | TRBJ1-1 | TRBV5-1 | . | TGCGCCAGCAGCTTGGCCGGGGGGCCTGAAGCTTTCTTT | CASSLAGGPEAFF
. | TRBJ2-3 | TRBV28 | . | TGTGCCAGCAGTTCCATCAGTGATACGCAGTATTTT | CASSSISDTQYF
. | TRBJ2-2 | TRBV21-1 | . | TGTGCCAGCAATAGGTTGAGCGCTAGCGCATGCAACACCGGGGAGCTGTTTTTT | CASNRLSASACNTGELFF
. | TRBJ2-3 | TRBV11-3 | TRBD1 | TGTGCCAGCAGCACAGGGGTCCGCACAGATACGCAGTATTTT | CASSTGVRTDTQYF
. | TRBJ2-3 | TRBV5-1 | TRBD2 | TGCGCCAGCAGCCCGATGGCTAGCGGGAGGGCCATCCCCGGAGATACGCAGTATTTT | CASSPMASGRAIPGDTQYF
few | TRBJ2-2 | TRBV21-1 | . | TGTGCCAGCAGCAAATGGGGGACTAGCGGAGACACGAACACCGGGGAGCTGTTTTTT | CASSKWGTSGDTNTGELFF
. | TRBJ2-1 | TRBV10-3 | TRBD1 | TGTGCCATCAGAGGGGGCGAATATGAGCAGTTCTTC | CAIRGGEYEQFF
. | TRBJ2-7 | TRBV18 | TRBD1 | TGTGCCAGCTCACCTGGACAGGGGAGTGGCGAGCAGTACTTC | CASSPGQGSGEQYF
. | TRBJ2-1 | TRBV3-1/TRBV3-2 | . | TGTGCCAGCAGCCAAAGTAAGAGGGCCGGAAAAAATGAGCAGTTCTTC | CASSQSKRAGKNEQFF
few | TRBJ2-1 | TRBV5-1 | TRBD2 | TGCGCCAGCAGCTTTACTAGCGGGAGCTCCTACAATGAGCAGTTCTTC | CASSFTSGSSYNEQFF
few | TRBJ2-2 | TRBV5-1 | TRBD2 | TGCGCCAGCAGCTTGTCGGGGCTAGCGGGAGGTAGCACCGGGGAGCTGTTTTTT | CASSLSGLAGGSTGELFF
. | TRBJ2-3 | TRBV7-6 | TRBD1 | TGTGCCAGCAGCCCATGGCAGGGGGCGAGCACAGATACGCAGTATTTT | CASSPWQGASTDTQYF
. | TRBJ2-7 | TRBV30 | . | TGTGCCTGGAGTGTACGGGGCTACGAGCAGTACTTC | CAWSVRGYEQYF
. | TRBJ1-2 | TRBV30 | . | TGTGCCTGGAGTGCCCCAATACAGGGCTACTATGGCTACACCTTC | CAWSAPIQGYYGYTF
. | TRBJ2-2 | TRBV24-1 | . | TGTGCCACCAGTGATCCCCAGACAGAGAACACCGGGGAGCTGTTTTTT | CATSDPQTENTGELFF
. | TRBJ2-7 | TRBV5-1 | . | TGCGCCAGCAGACACAACTACGAGCAGTACTTC | CASRHNYEQYF
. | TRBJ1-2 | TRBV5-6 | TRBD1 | TGTGCCAGCAGCTTGGGGCAGGGGGTAGGTGGCTACACCTTC | CASSLGQGVGGYTF
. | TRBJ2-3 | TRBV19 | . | TGTGCCAGTAGTATATCCGGGAAATCCACAGATACGCAGTATTTT | CASSISGKSTDTQYF
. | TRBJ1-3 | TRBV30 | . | TGTGCCTGGAGTAAACAGGGTCCATCTGGAAACACCATATATTTT | CAWSKQGPSGNTIYF
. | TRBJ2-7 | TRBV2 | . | TGTGCCAGCAGTGAAGCGCCGGTCGCGGGCTACGAGCAGTACTTC | CASSEAPVAGYEQYF
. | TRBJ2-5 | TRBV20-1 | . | TGCAGTGCTAGTCCGAGTAGGGGGGGAGAGACCCAGTACTTC | CSASPSRGGETQYF
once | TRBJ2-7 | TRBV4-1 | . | TGCGCCAGCAGCCAAGACAAGCCCTACACCAGAGGGCTGGCCTACGAGCAGTACTTC | CASSQDKPYTRGLAYEQYF
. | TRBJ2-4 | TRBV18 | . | TGTGCCAGCTCACCACCTAACCGGGGGGCCAAAAACATTCAGTACTTC | CASSPPNRGAKNIQYF